This TCR beta chain emerged from a study of cytomegalovirus exposure and HLA in healthy donors. Study background: Falling in the Caucasian-associated ancestry cluster were about 80% of a few hundred genotyped donors.

Turning to this clone: Its antigen is unknown. An end of the junction differs from the germline gene, which may be a read error.

This CDR3 contains 14 residues. Germline V gene sequence: CDR1 SGHDT, CDR2 YYEEEE. The PCR employed 60 Vbeta primers together with 13 Jbeta primers. Data came from immunoSEQ multiplex PCR; TCRdb stores just in-frame clones and leaves some out. The data show some 56,000 clones, with about 80% seen just once and about 1.6% held by the top ten. The study's findings and limits: Solely CMV serostatus was available to characterize immune exposure. TCR beta chain V- and J-gene trimming was linked, in a later analysis, to a missense variant in DCLRE1C.

This TCR was recovered from a human donor in good health. Sequenced input: PBMCs. This sequence joins TRBV5-6 and TRBJ1-5; the D is unclear. The CDR3 DNA reads as TGTGCCAGCAGCCTAACGGGGATCCATCAACCCCAGCATTTT. This translates into CASSLTGIHQPQHF.